Each of the 6 T cell receptor beta chains below was sequenced from the same sample in a study of blood T cells in healthy people across ages. A second PCR of roughly 7 to 11 cycles used a sample-barcoded 5' primer and a J-beta primer mix. One entry per CDR3 protein, called by TCRdb with MiXCR from the 5' RACE reads. This table has 1,800,000 or so distinct CDR3 sequences, more than 35% appearing once. The material sequenced was blood. All receptors derive from a human donor in good health.

The V gene is TRBV7-8, the J gene TRBJ2-4, with 7 nucleotides matching TRBD2. CDR3 length: 19 residues. Trimming at V came to 5 bases and at J to 3 bases, leaving 19 bases not matched to a gene. Germline lookup yields CDR1 SGHVS and CDR2 FQNEAQ. This CDR3 reads CASSPEMGSSGGSKNIQYF. The CDR3 nucleotides are TGTGCCAGCAGCCCCGAGATGGGTTCTAGCGGTGGGAGCAAAAACATTCAGTACTTC.

This chain uses TRBV12-3 or TRBV12-4 with TRBJ2-1; D tentatively fits TRBD1 or TRBD2 (6 bases each). Deletions cut 3 bases from V and 9 bases from J, with 21 bases between. This CDR3 comprises 16 residues. The CDR3, as DNA: TGTGCCAGCAGTTTCGCCTTGGGGGGCGCGCAGCTTGAGCAGTTCTTC. This encodes CASSFALGGAQLEQFF.

This clonotype was seen once. This chain links TRBV5-8 with TRBJ2-3, with TRBD2 matching 8 bases. The CDR3 covers 16 residues. CDR1 and CDR2 (germline): SGHTS, YDEGEE. The V segment lost 4 bases and the J segment 2 bases; nucleotides outside the gene matches: 9. CDR3 amino acids: CASSRRAGAFTDTQYF. As DNA, the CDR3 is TGTGCCAGCAGCCGGAGAGCGGGGGCCTTCACAGATACGCAGTATTTT.

This clonotype was seen more than once but under ten times. The chain links TRBV7-9 to TRBJ2-1; 9 positions agree with TRBD2. Trimming removed 5 bases from V and 5 bases from J; junction bases left unmatched: 7. This CDR3 contains 15 residues. Germline lookup yields CDR1 SEHNR and CDR2 FQNEAQ (reference sequence). The CDR3 spells CASSGRGGVNNEQFF. The CDR3 nucleotides read TGTGCCAGCAGCGGGCGCGGGGGGGTTAACAATGAGCAGTTCTTC.

This clonotype was found a few times. J is TRBJ1-1 and V is TRBV20-1; weak D call: TRBD1 (5 bases). This CDR3 comprises 14 residues. Germline-derived CDR1 and CDR2 are DFQATT and SNEGSKA (reference sequence). V was pared by 2 bases and J by 0 bases, with 10 bases between. The CDR3 here is CSARKSGLNTEAFF. The CDR3 DNA is TGCAGTGCTAGAAAGTCAGGGCTGAACACTGAAGCTTTCTTT.

The chain has TRBV4-1 and TRBJ2-1, with 7 bases fitting TRBD2. Germline V gene sequence: CDR1 MGHRA, CDR2 YSYEKL. V shed 0 bases, J shed 7 bases, and the junction held 9 bases outside the gene matches. The CDR3 is 16 residues long. The CDR3 region is CASSQDRGVVLNEQFF. The CDR3 DNA reads as TGCGCCAGCAGCCAAGATCGGGGGGTAGTATTGAATGAGCAGTTCTTC.